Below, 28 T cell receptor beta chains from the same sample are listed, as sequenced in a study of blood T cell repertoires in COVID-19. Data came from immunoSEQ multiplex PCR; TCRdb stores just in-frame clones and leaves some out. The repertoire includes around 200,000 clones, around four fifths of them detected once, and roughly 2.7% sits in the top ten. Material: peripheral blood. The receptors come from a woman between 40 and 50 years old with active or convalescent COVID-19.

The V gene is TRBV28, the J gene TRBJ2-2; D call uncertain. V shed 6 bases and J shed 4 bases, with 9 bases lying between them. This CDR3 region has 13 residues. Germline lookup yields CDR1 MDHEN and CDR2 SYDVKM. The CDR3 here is CASRKRSTGELFF. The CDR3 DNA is TGTGCCAGCAGGAAGAGGAGCACCGGGGAGCTGTTTTTT.

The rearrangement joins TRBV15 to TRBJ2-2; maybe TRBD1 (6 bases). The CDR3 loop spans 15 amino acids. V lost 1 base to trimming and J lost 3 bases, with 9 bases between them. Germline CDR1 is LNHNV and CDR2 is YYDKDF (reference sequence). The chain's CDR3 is CATSRGQGYTGELFF. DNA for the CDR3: TGTGCCACCAGCAGAGGGCAGGGGTACACCGGGGAGCTGTTTTTT. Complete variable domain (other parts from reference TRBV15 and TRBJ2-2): DAMVIQNPRYQVTQFGKPVTLSCSQTLNHNVMYWYQQKSSQAPKLLFHYYDKDFNNEADTPDNFQSRRPNTSFCFLDIRSPGLGDTAMYLCATSRGQGYTGELFFGEGSRLTVL.

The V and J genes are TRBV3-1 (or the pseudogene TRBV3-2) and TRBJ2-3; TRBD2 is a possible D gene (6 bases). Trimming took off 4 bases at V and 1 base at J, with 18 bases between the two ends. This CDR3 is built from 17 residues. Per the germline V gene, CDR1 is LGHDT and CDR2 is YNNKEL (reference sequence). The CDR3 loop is CASSPHPGRGRTDTQYF. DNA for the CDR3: TGTGCCAGCAGCCCTCACCCCGGGCGGGGACGCACAGATACGCAGTATTTT.

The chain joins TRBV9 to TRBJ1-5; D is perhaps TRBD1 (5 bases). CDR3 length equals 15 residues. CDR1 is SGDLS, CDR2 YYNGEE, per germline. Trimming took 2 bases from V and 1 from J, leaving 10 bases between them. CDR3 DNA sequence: TGTGCCAGCAGCGTCACGGGGGGGAGCAATCAGCCCCAGCATTTT. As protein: CASSVTGGSNQPQHF.

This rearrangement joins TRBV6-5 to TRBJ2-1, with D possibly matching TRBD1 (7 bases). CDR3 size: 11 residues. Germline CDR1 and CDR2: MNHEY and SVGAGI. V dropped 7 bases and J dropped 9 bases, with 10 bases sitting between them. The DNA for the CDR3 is TGTGCCAGCACCCAGGGGGGTGAGCAGTTCTTC. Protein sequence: CASTQGGEQFF.

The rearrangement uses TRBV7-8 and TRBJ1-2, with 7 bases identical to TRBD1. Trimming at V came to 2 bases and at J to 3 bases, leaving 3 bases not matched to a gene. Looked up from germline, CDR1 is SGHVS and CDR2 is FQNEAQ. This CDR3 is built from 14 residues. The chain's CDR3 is CASSLSGTDYGYTF. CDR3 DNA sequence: TGTGCCAGCAGCTTATCCGGGACAGACTATGGCTACACCTTC.

CDR3 sequence (DNA): TGTGCCAGCAGGACCGGGACAGGGTCAAGCTCTGGAAACACCATATATTTT. This sequence encodes CASRTGTGSSSGNTIYF. The chain combines TRBV2 with TRBJ1-3; 9 bases line up with TRBD1. With V trimmed by 6 bases and J by 0 bases, 9 bases remained unmatched. The CDR3 has 17 residues. Germline CDR1 SNHLY, CDR2 FYNNEI.

Written as DNA, the CDR3 is TGTGCCTGGACAGGGTTGATGACTGAAGCTTTCTTT. It encodes CAWTGLMTEAFF. The V call is TRBV30, the J call TRBJ1-1, with D tentatively TRBD1 (5 bases). The germline V gene encodes CDR1 GTSNPN and CDR2 SVGIG (reference sequence). The length of the CDR3 is 12 residues. The V end lost 4 bases, the J end lost 5 bases, and 11 bases lay between the germline ends.

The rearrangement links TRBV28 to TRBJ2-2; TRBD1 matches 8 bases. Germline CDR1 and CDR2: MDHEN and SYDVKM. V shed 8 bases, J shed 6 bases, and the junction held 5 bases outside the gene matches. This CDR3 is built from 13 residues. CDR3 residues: CASRQGISGELFF. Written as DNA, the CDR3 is TGTGCCAGCCGACAGGGGATTTCCGGGGAGCTGTTTTTT.

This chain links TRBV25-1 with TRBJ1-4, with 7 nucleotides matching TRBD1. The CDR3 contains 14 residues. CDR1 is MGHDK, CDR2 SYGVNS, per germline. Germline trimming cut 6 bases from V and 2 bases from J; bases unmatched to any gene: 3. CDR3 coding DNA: TGTGCCAGCAGAACAGGGGCTACTAATGAAAAACTGTTTTTT. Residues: CASRTGATNEKLFF.

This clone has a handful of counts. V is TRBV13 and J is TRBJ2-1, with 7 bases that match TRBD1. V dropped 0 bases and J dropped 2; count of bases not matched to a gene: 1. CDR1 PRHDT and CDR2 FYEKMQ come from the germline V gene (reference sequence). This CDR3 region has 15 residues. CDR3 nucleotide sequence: TGTGCCAGCAGCTTAGGACAGGGGCCCTACAATGAGCAGTTCTTC. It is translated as CASSLGQGPYNEQFF.

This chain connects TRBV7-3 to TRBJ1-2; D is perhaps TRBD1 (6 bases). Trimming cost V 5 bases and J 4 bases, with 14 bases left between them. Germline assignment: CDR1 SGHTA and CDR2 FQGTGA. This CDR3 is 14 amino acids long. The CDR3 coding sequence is TGTGCCAGCAGCCTCAACGGACAGTCCTATGGCTACACCTTC. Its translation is CASSLNGQSYGYTF.

The CDR3 sequence is CASSLGGPGNEQFF. The CDR3 DNA reads TGCGCCAGCAGCTTGGGAGGGCCGGGGAATGAGCAGTTCTTC. V usage is TRBV5-1 and J usage is TRBJ2-1; TRBD2 might be the D (5 bases). V gave up 0 bases and J gave up 7 bases, with 11 bases separating them. There are 14 residues in the CDR3. Germline V gene data show CDR1 as SGHRS and CDR2 as YFSETQ.

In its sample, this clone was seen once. CDR3 sequence reads: CASSPPQPSGLGDTQYF. Written as DNA, the CDR3 is TGTGCCAGCAGCCCGCCGCAGCCTAGCGGGCTTGGAGATACGCAGTATTTT. This chain links TRBV7-9 with TRBJ2-3; 8 positions match TRBD2. CDR1 and CDR2 (germline): SEHNR, FQNEAQ (reference sequence). The CDR3 is 17 amino acids. V trimming: 5 bases; J trimming: 5 bases; junction bases outside the gene matches: 15.

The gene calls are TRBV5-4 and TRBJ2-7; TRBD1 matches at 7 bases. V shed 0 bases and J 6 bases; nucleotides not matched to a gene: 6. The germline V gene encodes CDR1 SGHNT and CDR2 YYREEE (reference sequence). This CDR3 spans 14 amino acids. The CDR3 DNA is TGTGCCAGCAGCTTGGACAGGGGTGGATCCGAGCAGTACTTC. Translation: CASSLDRGGSEQYF.

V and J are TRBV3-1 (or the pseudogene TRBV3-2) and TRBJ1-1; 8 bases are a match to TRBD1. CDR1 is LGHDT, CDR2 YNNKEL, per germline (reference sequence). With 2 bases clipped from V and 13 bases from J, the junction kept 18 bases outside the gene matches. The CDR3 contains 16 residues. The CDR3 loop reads CASSQNYGTGTGTFFF. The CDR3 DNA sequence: TGTGCCAGCAGCCAAAACTATGGGACCGGGACAGGAACTTTTTTCTTT.

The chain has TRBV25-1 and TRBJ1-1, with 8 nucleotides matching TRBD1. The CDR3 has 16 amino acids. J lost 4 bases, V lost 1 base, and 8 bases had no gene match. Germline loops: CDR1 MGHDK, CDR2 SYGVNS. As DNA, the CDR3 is TGTGCCAGCAGTGAATTGGGACAGGCCCAGAGCACTGAAGCTTTCTTT. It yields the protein CASSELGQAQSTEAFF. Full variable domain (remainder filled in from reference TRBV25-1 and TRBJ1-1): EADIYQTPRYLVIGTGKKITLECSQTMGHDKMYWYQQDPGMELHLIHYSYGVNSTEKGDLSSESTVSRIRTEHFPLTLESARPSHTSQYLCASSELGQAQSTEAFFGQGTRLTVV.

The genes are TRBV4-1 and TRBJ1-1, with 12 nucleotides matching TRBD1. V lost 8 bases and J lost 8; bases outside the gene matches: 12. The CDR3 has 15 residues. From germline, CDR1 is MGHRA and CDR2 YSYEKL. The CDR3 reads CASQSGQGAGGEAFF. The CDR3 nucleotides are TGCGCCAGCCAGTCGGGACAGGGGGCAGGTGGGGAAGCTTTCTTT.

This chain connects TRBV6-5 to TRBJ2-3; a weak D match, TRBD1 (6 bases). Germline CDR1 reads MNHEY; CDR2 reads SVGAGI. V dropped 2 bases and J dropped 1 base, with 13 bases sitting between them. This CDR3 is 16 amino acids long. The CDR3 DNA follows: TGTGCCAGCAGTTACGAGAAGGGGGTCGGCACAGATACGCAGTATTTT. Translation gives CASSYEKGVGTDTQYF.

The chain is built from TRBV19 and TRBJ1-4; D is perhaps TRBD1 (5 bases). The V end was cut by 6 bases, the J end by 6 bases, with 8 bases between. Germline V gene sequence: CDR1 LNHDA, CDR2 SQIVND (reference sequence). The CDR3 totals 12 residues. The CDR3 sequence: CASRGDYEKLFF. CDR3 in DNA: TGTGCCAGTAGGGGGGACTATGAAAAACTGTTTTTT.

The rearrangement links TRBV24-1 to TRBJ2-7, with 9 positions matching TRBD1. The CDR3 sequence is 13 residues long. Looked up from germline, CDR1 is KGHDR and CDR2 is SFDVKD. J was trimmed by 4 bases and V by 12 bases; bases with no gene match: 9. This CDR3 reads CAVRDRDEYEQYF. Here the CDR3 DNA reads TGTGCCGTCCGGGACAGGGATGAATACGAGCAGTACTTC.

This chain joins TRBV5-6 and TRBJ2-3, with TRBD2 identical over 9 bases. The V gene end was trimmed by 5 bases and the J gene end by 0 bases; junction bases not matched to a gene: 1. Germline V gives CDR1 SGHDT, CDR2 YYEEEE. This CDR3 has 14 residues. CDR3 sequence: CASRSGRSTDTQYF. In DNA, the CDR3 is TGTGCCAGCAGGAGCGGGAGGAGCACAGATACGCAGTATTTT. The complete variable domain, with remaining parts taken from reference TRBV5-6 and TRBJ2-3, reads DAGVTQSPTHLIKTRGQQVTLRCSPKSGHDTVSWYQQALGQGPQFIFQYYEEEERQRGNFPDRFSGHQFPNYSSELNVNALLLGDSALYLCASRSGRSTDTQYFGPGTRLTVL.

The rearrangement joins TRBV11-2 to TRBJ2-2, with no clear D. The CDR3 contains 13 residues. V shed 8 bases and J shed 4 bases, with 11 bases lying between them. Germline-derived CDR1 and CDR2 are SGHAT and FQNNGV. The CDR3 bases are TGTGCCAGCGCCAGACTTGTCACCGGGGAGCTGTTTTTT. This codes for CASARLVTGELFF. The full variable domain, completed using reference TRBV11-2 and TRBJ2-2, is EAGVAQSPRYKIIEKRQSVAFWCNPISGHATLYWYQQILGQGPKLLIQFQNNGVVDDSQLPKDRFSAERLKGVDSTLKIQPAKLEDSAVYLCASARLVTGELFFGEGSRLTVL.

CDR3 residues: CASSLTGTGGSEAFF. The CDR3 nucleotides are TGTGCCAGCAGCTTAACCGGGACAGGGGGTTCTGAAGCTTTCTTT. This chain uses TRBV7-9 with TRBJ1-1; the match to TRBD1 covers 11 bases. There are 15 residues in the CDR3. V was clipped by 2 bases and J by 6 bases; unmatched bases: 5. The germline V gene encodes CDR1 SEHNR and CDR2 FQNEAQ (reference sequence). Using reference TRBV7-9 and TRBJ1-1 for the parts outside the CDR3, the full variable domain is DTGVSQNPRHKITKRGQNVTFRCDPISEHNRLYWYRQTLGQGPEFLTYFQNEAQLEKSRLLSDRFSAERPKGSFSTLEIQRTEQGDSAMYLCASSLTGTGGSEAFFGQGTRLTVV.

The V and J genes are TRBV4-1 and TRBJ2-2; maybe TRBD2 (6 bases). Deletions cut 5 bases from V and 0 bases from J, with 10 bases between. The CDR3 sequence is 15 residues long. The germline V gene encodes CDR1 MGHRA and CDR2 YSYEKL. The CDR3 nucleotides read TGCGCCAGCAGCAGCCCGGGGGCGAACACCGGGGAGCTGTTTTTT. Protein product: CASSSPGANTGELFF.

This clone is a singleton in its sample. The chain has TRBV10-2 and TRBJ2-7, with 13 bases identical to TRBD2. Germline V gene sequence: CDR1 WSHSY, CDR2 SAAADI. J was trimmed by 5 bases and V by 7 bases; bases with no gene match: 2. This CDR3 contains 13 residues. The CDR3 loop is CASKGTSGNEQYF. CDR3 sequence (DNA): TGCGCCAGCAAGGGGACTAGCGGGAACGAGCAGTACTTC.

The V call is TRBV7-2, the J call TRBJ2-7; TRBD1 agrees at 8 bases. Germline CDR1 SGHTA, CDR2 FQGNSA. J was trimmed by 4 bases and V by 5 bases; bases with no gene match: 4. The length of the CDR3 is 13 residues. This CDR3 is CASSRDRRYEQYF. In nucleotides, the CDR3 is TGTGCCAGCAGCAGGGACAGGAGGTACGAGCAGTACTTC.

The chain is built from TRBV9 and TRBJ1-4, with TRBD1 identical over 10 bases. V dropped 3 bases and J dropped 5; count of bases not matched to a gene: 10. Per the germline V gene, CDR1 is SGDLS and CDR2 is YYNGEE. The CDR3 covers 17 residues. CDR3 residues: CASSERRDRGKNEKLFF. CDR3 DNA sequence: TGTGCCAGCAGCGAGAGGCGGGACAGGGGCAAGAATGAAAAACTGTTTTTT. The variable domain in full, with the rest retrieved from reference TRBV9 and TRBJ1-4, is DSGVTQTPKHLITATGQRVTLRCSPRSGDLSVYWYQQSLDQGLQFLIQYYNGEERAKGNILERFSAQQFPDLHSELNLSSLELGDSALYFCASSERRDRGKNEKLFFGSGTQLSVL.